The rows below give T cell receptor beta chains drawn from one sample of a study of T cell changes during pregnancy in multiple sclerosis. Data came from immunoSEQ multiplex PCR; TCRdb stores just in-frame clones and leaves some out. The sample lists over 100,000 clones; 92% were seen once. This sample comprised peripheral blood, obtained in the third trimester of pregnancy. Receptors were obtained from a female donor with multiple sclerosis, enrolled in a pregnancy study. The CDR3 runs from the conserved cysteine through the conserved F or W. D genes are given only for firm matches. Where a row states a size, it is once, few, many or the class of an expanded clone; other rows omit it.

CDR3aa,CDR3nt,abundance,j_gene,v_gene,d_gene
CASSLGQGMRETQYF,TGTGCCAGTAGCCTAGGACAGGGTATGAGAGAGACCCAGTACTTC,NA,TRBJ2-5,TRBV19,TRBD1
CASSSVSGGVEQYF,TGCGCCAGCAGCTCCGTCTCGGGGGGAGTGGAGCAGTACTTC,NA,TRBJ2-7,TRBV5-1,TRBD2
CASSRTGNQPQHF,TGTGCCAGCAGCCGGACAGGCAATCAGCCCCAGCATTTT,NA,TRBJ1-5,TRBV6-1,NA
CASTLLAALGDEQFF,TGTGCCAGCACCCTTCTAGCGGCCTTAGGCGATGAGCAGTTCTTC,NA,TRBJ2-1,TRBV2,TRBD2
CASSQASRDTQYF,TGTGCCAGCAGCCAAGCCTCGAGGGATACGCAGTATTTT,NA,TRBJ2-3,TRBV4-2,NA
CASARGANVLTF,TGTGCCAGCGCCCGGGGGGCCAACGTCCTGACTTTC,NA,TRBJ2-6,TRBV19,NA
CASSQLTSGREVQYF,TGCGCCAGCAGTCAACTGACTAGCGGGAGGGAAGTCCAGTATTTT,NA,TRBJ2-3,TRBV23-1,TRBD2
CASSELHSSNTGELFF,TGCGCCAGCAGCGAACTACATTCGTCGAACACCGGGGAGCTGTTTTTT,NA,TRBJ2-2,TRBV5-1,NA
CASSQDEVEYNEQFF,TGTGCCAGCAGCCAAGATGAGGTGGAATACAATGAGCAGTTCTTC,NA,TRBJ2-1,TRBV14,NA
CASSPQRGRVADTQYF,TGTGCCAGCTCACCACAAAGGGGGCGAGTCGCAGATACGCAGTATTTT,once,TRBJ2-3,TRBV18,TRBD1
CASSETPGSPLHF,TGTGCCAGCAGTGAGACTCCGGGATCACCCCTCCACTTT,NA,TRBJ1-6,TRBV6-1,NA
CASSPGLAGGEFF,TGTGCCAGCTCACCGGGACTAGCGGGAGGGGAGTTCTTC,NA,TRBJ2-1,TRBV18,TRBD2
CASSPQGAQGTEAFF,TGCGCCAGCAGCCCTCAGGGGGCGCAGGGCACTGAAGCTTTCTTT,few,TRBJ1-1,TRBV5-1,TRBD1
CASSLEPTGGVAFF,TGTGCCAGCAGCCTTGAGCCGACAGGTGGTGTAGCTTTCTTT,NA,TRBJ1-1,TRBV7-9,NA
CATRGPGQGPDTQYF,TGTGCCACCAGAGGGCCGGGACAGGGTCCAGATACGCAGTATTTT,NA,TRBJ2-3,TRBV15,TRBD1
CASSLGDRDANIQYF,TGTGCCAGCAGCTTGGGGGACAGGGATGCTAACATTCAGTACTTC,NA,TRBJ2-4,TRBV5-8,TRBD1
CASSYSGGNQPQHF,TGTGCCAGCAGTTACTCGGGGGGAAATCAGCCCCAGCATTTT,NA,TRBJ1-5,TRBV6-6,NA
CASSLGAGAFEQYF,TGCGCCAGCAGCTTGGGGGCAGGGGCGTTCGAGCAGTACTTC,NA,TRBJ2-7,TRBV5-1,NA
CASSLTGDGNTIYF,TGTGCCAGCAGCTTAACAGGGGACGGAAACACCATATATTTT,NA,TRBJ1-3,TRBV7-2,TRBD1
CASSDTRFPISGYTF,TGTGCCAGCAGTGACACGAGGTTCCCTATCTCTGGCTACACCTTC,NA,TRBJ1-2,TRBV6-4,NA
CASSSGDSGKQYF,TGTGCCAGTAGTTCCGGAGATTCGGGGAAGCAGTACTTC,NA,TRBJ2-7,TRBV19,NA
CASSRRGEDTQYF,TGTGCCAGTAGTAGGCGGGGGGAAGATACGCAGTATTTT,NA,TRBJ2-3,TRBV19,TRBD2
CASSPGAGGPVETQYF,TGTGCCAGCAGCCCAGGAGCGGGGGGGCCTGTAGAGACCCAGTACTTC,NA,TRBJ2-5,TRBV7-7,TRBD2
CASSLELAGYNEQFF,TGTGCCAGCAGCTTGGAGTTAGCGGGGTACAATGAGCAGTTCTTC,NA,TRBJ2-1,TRBV5-6,TRBD2
CASSTHPGQVDNEQFF,TGTGCCAGCAGCACCCACCCGGGACAGGTTGACAATGAGCAGTTCTTC,NA,TRBJ2-1,TRBV7-3,TRBD1
CASSARRGGGGTDTQYF,TGTGCCAGCAGCGCCCGAAGAGGGGGCGGGGGCACAGATACGCAGTATTTT,NA,TRBJ2-3,TRBV9,NA
CASSLGGGTQETQYF,TGTGCCAGCAGCTTAGGCGGGGGGACCCAAGAGACCCAGTACTTC,NA,TRBJ2-5,TRBV11-3,TRBD2
CASSLVSGGPGGTDTQYF,TGTGCCAGCAGCTTAGTTAGCGGGGGTCCGGGCGGCACAGATACGCAGTATTTT,NA,TRBJ2-3,TRBV7-3,TRBD2
CSASGGRELFF,TGCAGTGCCAGCGGGGGGCGGGAGCTGTTTTTT,NA,TRBJ2-2,TRBV20-1,TRBD2
CASRTGRGTGELFF,TGTGCCAGCAGGACGGGACGGGGGACCGGGGAGCTGTTTTTT,NA,TRBJ2-2,TRBV28,NA
CASSESRGSGSVLFF,TGCGCCAGCAGTGAGTCGAGAGGTAGCGGGAGTGTGCTGTTTTTT,NA,TRBJ2-2,TRBV10-2,TRBD2
CASSQDRGTGVFYEQYF,TGCGCCAGCAGCCAAGATCGGGGGACAGGGGTCTTCTACGAGCAGTACTTC,NA,TRBJ2-7,TRBV4-1,TRBD1
CASTGGRGSYGYTF,TGTGCCAGCACAGGGGGCAGAGGGAGCTATGGCTACACCTTC,NA,TRBJ1-2,TRBV28,TRBD1
CASSLPGQGNNEQFF,TGTGCCAGCAGTTTACCGGGACAGGGAAACAATGAGCAGTTCTTC,NA,TRBJ2-1,TRBV28,TRBD1
CASSPNRGGTDTQYF,TGTGCCAGCAGCCCTAACAGGGGCGGTACAGATACGCAGTATTTT,NA,TRBJ2-3,TRBV11-2,TRBD1
CSAQKTQYF,TGCAGTGCCCAGAAGACCCAGTACTTC,NA,TRBJ2-5,TRBV20-1,NA
CASSSRTSGRWGGEQYF,TGTGCCAGCAGCTCCCGGACTAGCGGGAGATGGGGCGGCGAGCAGTACTTC,NA,TRBJ2-7,TRBV5-4,TRBD2
CASSSSRVRTEAFF,TGTGCCAGCAGCTCGTCCAGGGTAAGGACTGAAGCTTTCTTT,NA,TRBJ1-1,TRBV5-6,NA